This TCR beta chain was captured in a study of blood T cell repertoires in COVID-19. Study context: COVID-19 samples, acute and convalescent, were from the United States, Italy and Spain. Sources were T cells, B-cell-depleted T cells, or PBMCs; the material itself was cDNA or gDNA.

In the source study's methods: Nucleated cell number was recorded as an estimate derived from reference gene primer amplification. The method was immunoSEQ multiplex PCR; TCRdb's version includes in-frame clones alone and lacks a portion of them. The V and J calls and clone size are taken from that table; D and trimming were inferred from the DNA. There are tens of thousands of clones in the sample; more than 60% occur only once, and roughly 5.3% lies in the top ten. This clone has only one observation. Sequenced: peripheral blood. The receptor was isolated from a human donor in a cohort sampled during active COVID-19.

The chain's CDR3 is CASTTYGGYEQYF. The CDR3 bases are TGTGCCAGCACCACTTACGGGGGCTACGAGCAGTACTTC. This chain uses TRBV28 with TRBJ2-7; D is perhaps TRBD2 (6 bases). Trimming cost V 7 bases and J 3 bases, with 13 bases left between them. Germline V gene sequence: CDR1 MDHEN, CDR2 SYDVKM. The CDR3 runs to 13 residues.